These 12 T cell receptor beta chains were sequenced from one sample in a study of blood T cell repertoires in COVID-19. Using immunoSEQ multiplex PCR, the repertoire was profiled, and TCRdb retains in-frame clones only, with some absent. The sample lists 200,000 or so clones, 83% occurring once. What was sequenced was PBMCs or T cells enriched from blood (not recorded which). The origin of the receptors is a woman aged 50 to 65 who had been exposed to COVID-19.

This sequence joins TRBV7-2 and TRBJ1-2; D perhaps matches TRBD1 (5 bases). Germline V gene data show CDR1 as SGHTA and CDR2 as FQGNSA. The CDR3 has 15 amino acids. The germline V and J ends were trimmed by 1 base and 2 bases, with 11 bases remaining between them. CDR3 coding DNA: TGTGCCAGCAGCTTAGAGGGGACTGGGAACTATGGCTACACCTTC. This sequence encodes CASSLEGTGNYGYTF.

The chain couples TRBV13 to TRBJ1-2, with TRBD1 identical over 7 bases. With V trimmed by 3 bases and J by 13 bases, 11 bases remained unmatched. This CDR3 has 13 residues. Germline V gene data show CDR1 as PRHDT and CDR2 as FYEKMQ (reference sequence). CDR3 residues: CASSFQGVPVSTF. DNA of the CDR3: TGTGCCAGCAGCTTCCAGGGGGTCCCCGTTTCCACCTTC.

The chain employs TRBV5-4 and TRBJ1-2; D may be TRBD1 (6 bases). From germline, CDR1 is SGHNT and CDR2 YYREEE (reference sequence). V was cut by 1 base and J by 4 bases, with 14 bases left in between. The CDR3 consists of 15 residues. The CDR3 protein is CASSLSGGRGYGYTF. The CDR3 nucleotides are TGTGCCAGCAGCTTGTCGGGGGGGCGCGGCTATGGCTACACCTTC. The full variable domain, with the rest looked up from reference TRBV5-4 and TRBJ1-2, is ETGVTQSPTHLIKTRGQQVTLRCSSQSGHNTVSWYQQALGQGPQFIFQYYREEENGRGNFPPRFSGLQFPNYSSELNVNALELDDSALYLCASSLSGGRGYGYTFGSGTRLTVV.

This clone was detected a few times. V usage is TRBV4-3 and J usage is TRBJ1-2, with D maybe TRBD1 (5 bases). The ends were cut back, 0 bases at V and 8 bases at J, with 16 bases in the middle. Germline values: CDR1 LGHNA, CDR2 YSLEER. This CDR3 contains 15 residues. The CDR3 sequence: CASSQDSGGIRGYTF. For the CDR3, the DNA is TGCGCCAGCAGCCAAGATTCGGGGGGGATTAGAGGCTACACCTTC.

The CDR3 DNA reads as TGTGCCAGCAGCCCTTCTGGGGGCAACTATGGCTACACCTTC. Protein: CASSPSGGNYGYTF. J is TRBJ1-2 and V is TRBV7-9; D perhaps matches TRBD1 (6 bases). The ends were cut back, 5 bases at V and 2 bases at J, with 12 bases in the middle. Germline values: CDR1 SEHNR, CDR2 FQNEAQ (reference sequence). This CDR3 spans 14 amino acids.

The rearrangement links TRBV30 to TRBJ2-3; maybe TRBD1 (6 bases). Trimming shortened V by 2 bases and J by 4 bases, and 19 bases separated the two germline ends. This CDR3 comprises 16 residues. The V gene's germline CDR1 is GTSNPN and CDR2 SVGIG (reference sequence). The DNA for the CDR3 is TGTGCCTGGAGTTCAAGAGGGATACAGGGCGCAGATACGCAGTATTTT. As protein: CAWSSRGIQGADTQYF.

The chain employs TRBV5-1 and TRBJ1-5; 9 positions match TRBD1. Unmatched junction bases numbered 4, after V lost 2 bases and J lost 4 bases. The CDR3 contains 15 residues. Germline V gives CDR1 SGHRS, CDR2 YFSETQ. CDR3 nucleotides: TGCGCCAGCAGCTTCCCGGGACAGGGAAATCAGCCCCAGCATTTT. Translation gives CASSFPGQGNQPQHF.

V and J are TRBV10-3 and TRBJ1-2; 9 bases are a match to TRBD1. The V segment lost 6 bases and the J segment 5 bases; nucleotides outside the gene matches: 10. CDR3 length equals 15 residues. Germline loops: CDR1 ENHRY, CDR2 SYGVKD. The CDR3 DNA sequence: TGTGCCATCAGACCTCCCACAGGGGGCGGATATGGCTACACCTTC. It encodes CAIRPPTGGGYGYTF.

In DNA, the CDR3 is TGTGCCAGCAGCGTAGCTCGAACAGGGTCGTCTGGGGCCAACGTCCTGACTTTC. Protein product: CASSVARTGSSGANVLTF. V and J are TRBV9 and TRBJ2-6, with TRBD1 as a possible D gene (6 bases). Trimming cost V 0 bases and J 1 base, with 14 bases left between them. The CDR3 has 18 residues. Germline CDR1 is SGDLS and CDR2 is YYNGEE.

CDR3 sequence reads: CASSISHRDTEAFF. DNA of the CDR3: TGTGCCAGCTCAATTTCTCACAGGGACACTGAAGCTTTCTTT. V gene TRBV18 combines with J gene TRBJ1-1; D is possibly TRBD1 (6 bases). The ends were cut back, 5 bases at V and 3 bases at J, with 13 bases in the middle. This CDR3 contains 14 residues. The V gene's germline CDR1 is KGHSH and CDR2 LQKENI.

In DNA form, the CDR3 reads TGCAGCGTAGCGGAGACAGGGTTTGGAGAGACCCAGTACTTC. This codes for CSVAETGFGETQYF. J is TRBJ2-5 and V is TRBV29-1; 7 positions agree with TRBD1. CDR3 length equals 14 residues. J gave up 4 bases and V 6 bases, and 11 bases lay outside the gene matches. Germline V gene sequence: CDR1 SQVTM, CDR2 ANQGSEA.

The V and J genes are TRBV27 and TRBJ1-6; 7 bases align to TRBD1. The germline CDR1 and CDR2 sequences are MNHEY and SMNVEV (reference sequence). Trimming at V came to 4 bases and at J to 8 bases, leaving 2 bases not matched to a gene. CDR3 size: 13 residues. In DNA, the CDR3 is TGTGCCAGCAGTTACAGGGGTGATTCACCCCTCCACTTT. Amino acid sequence: CASSYRGDSPLHF.